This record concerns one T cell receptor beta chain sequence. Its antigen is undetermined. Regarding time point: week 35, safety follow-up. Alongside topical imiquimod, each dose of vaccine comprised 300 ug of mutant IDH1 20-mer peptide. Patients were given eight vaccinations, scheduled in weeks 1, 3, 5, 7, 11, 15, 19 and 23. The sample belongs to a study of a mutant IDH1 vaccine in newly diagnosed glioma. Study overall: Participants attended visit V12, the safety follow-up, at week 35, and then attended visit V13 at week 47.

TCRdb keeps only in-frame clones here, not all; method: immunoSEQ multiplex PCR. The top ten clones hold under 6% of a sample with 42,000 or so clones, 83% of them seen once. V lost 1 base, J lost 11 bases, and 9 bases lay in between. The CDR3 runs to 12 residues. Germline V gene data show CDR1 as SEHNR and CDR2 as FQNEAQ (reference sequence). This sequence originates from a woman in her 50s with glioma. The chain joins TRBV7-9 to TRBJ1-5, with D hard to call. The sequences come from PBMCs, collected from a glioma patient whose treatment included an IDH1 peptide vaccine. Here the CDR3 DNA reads TGTGCCAGCAGCTTAGGGGTGAGGTCCCAGCATTTT. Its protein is CASSLGVRSQHF. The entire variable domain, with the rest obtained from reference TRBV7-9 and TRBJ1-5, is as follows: DTGVSQNPRHKITKRGQNVTFRCDPISEHNRLYWYRQTLGQGPEFLTYFQNEAQLEKSRLLSDRFSAERPKGSFSTLEIQRTEQGDSAMYLCASSLGVRSQHFGDGTRLSIL.